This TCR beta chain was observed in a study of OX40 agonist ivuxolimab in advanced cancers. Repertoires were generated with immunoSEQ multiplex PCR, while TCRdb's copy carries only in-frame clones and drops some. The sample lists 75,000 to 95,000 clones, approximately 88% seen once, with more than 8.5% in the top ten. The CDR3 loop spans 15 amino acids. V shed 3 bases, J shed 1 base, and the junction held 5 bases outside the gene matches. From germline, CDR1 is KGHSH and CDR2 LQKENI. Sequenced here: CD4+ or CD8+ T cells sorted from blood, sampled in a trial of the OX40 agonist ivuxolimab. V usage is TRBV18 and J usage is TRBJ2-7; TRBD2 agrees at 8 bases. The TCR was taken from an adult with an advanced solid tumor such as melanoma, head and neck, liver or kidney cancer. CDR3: CASSPIGLASYEQYF. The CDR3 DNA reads TGTGCCAGCTCACCGATCGGACTAGCATCCTACGAGCAGTACTTC.